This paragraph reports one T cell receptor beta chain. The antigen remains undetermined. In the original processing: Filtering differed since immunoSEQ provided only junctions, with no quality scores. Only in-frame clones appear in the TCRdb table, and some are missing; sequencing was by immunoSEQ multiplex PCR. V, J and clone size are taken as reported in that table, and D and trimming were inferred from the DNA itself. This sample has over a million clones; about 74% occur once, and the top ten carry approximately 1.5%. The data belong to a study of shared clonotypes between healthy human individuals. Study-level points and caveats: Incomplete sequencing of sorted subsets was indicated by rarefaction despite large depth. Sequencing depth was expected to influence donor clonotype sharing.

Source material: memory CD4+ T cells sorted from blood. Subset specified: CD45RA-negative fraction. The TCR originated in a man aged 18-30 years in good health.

Here the CDR3 DNA reads TGCGCCAGCAGCTTGCGGGGCGACGGGAATGAGCAGTTCTTC. This encodes CASSLRGDGNEQFF. This rearrangement joins TRBV5-1 to TRBJ2-1; D tentatively reads TRBD1 or TRBD2 (5 bases each). The V gene's germline CDR1 is SGHRS and CDR2 YFSETQ. With 1 base removed from V and 7 bases from J, the gap between germline ends came to 12 bases. The CDR3 has 14 amino acids.